The 32 T cell receptor beta chains reported below all come from one sample, sequenced in a study of CD8 T cells in Susac syndrome. With random hexamers, roughly 0.45 to 1 ug RNA was reverse transcribed. TCRdb called the immunoSEQ multiplex PCR reads again in MiXCR, with one record for every CDR3 protein. The sample lists roughly 80,000 distinct CDR3 sequences, approximately 95% occurring once. Sequencing was done on a sample of CD8+ T cells from PBMCs. The receptors come from a human donor with Susac syndrome.

This clonotype was recorded once. The chain has TRBV2 and TRBJ2-1, with 8 bases that match TRBD1. This CDR3 is built from 13 residues. The V and J ends lost 4 bases and 13 bases, in that order; junction bases with no gene match: 9. Germline values: CDR1 SNHLY, CDR2 FYNNEI. The CDR3 DNA reads as TGTGCCAGCAGTGGCAAGCCCGGACAGGGTCAGTTCTTC. It encodes CASSGKPGQGQFF.

V and J are TRBV5-6 and TRBJ1-1, with no clear D. The CDR3 consists of 12 residues. V was shortened by 1 base and J by 6 bases, with 7 bases between the two germline ends. Germline values: CDR1 SGHDT, CDR2 YYEEEE. This CDR3 reads CASSLYSAEAFF. The CDR3, as DNA: TGTGCCAGCAGCTTGTATTCCGCTGAAGCTTTCTTT.

V usage is TRBV2 and J usage is TRBJ2-5; tentative D call: TRBD2 (5 bases). Per germline, CDR1 SNHLY and CDR2 FYNNEI. V lost 6 bases and J 5 bases, leaving 16 bases between the germline ends. The CDR3 extends over 14 amino acids. In DNA, the CDR3 is TGTGCCAGCAGAGGAGGCCTTACCCCCGAGACCCAGTACTTC. This translates into CASRGGLTPETQYF.

CDR3 sequence: CATSSPGQGTSIQYF. As DNA, the CDR3 is TGTGCCACCAGCAGTCCGGGACAGGGGACTAGCATTCAGTACTTC. The chain has TRBV15 and TRBJ2-4; 10 bases are shared with TRBD1. This CDR3 has 15 amino acids. The ends lost 3 bases at V and 9 bases at J; junction bases unmatched: 8. Germline values: CDR1 LNHNV, CDR2 YYDKDF (reference sequence).

CDR3 amino acids: CATSEHGDLNEQFF. CDR3 DNA: TGTGCCACCAGTGAACACGGGGATCTCAATGAGCAGTTCTTC. The V call is TRBV24-1, the J call TRBJ2-1; maybe TRBD2 (5 bases). This CDR3 has 14 residues. Deletions cut 4 bases from V and 6 bases from J, with 12 bases between. CDR1 is KGHDR, CDR2 SFDVKD, per germline.

J is TRBJ1-5 and V is TRBV27; 8 positions agree with TRBD1. There are 14 residues in the CDR3. V lost 5 bases and J lost 4; bases outside the gene matches: 4. From germline, CDR1 is MNHEY and CDR2 SMNVEV (reference sequence). CDR3 residues: CASSIGQGNQPQHF. In DNA, the CDR3 is TGTGCCAGCAGTATCGGACAGGGTAATCAGCCCCAGCATTTT.

The J gene is TRBJ1-1, the V gene TRBV19; D is undetermined. The CDR3 is made up of 12 amino acids. V was clipped by 9 bases and J by 8 bases, with 16 bases between them. Germline assignment: CDR1 LNHDA and CDR2 SQIVND (reference sequence). The CDR3 sequence is CASSVGTVEAFF. In DNA form, the CDR3 reads TGTGCCAGCTCAGTAGGCACAGTCGAAGCTTTCTTT.

The CDR3, as DNA: TGTGCCAGCAGTTTAATCGGGCAAGACTATGGCTACACCTTC. This encodes CASSLIGQDYGYTF. The chain recombines TRBV27 with TRBJ1-2; D ambiguous. The CDR3 totals 14 residues. The germline gives CDR1 MNHEY, CDR2 SMNVEV (reference sequence). The ends were cut back, 2 bases at V and 3 bases at J, with 10 bases in the middle.

The chain is built from TRBV4-1 and TRBJ1-1, with unresolved D. The CDR3 is made up of 13 amino acids. In germline, CDR1 is MGHRA, CDR2 YSYEKL. Between the trimmed V and J ends, which lost 1 base and 10 bases, there was a span of 13 bases. CDR3 DNA: TGCGCCAGCAGCCAAGGGGCCACCCTTTTAGCTTTCTTT. Translation: CASSQGATLLAFF.

The chain has TRBV7-9 and TRBJ2-2, with 10 positions matching TRBD2. Germline CDR1 reads SEHNR; CDR2 reads FQNEAQ (reference sequence). The CDR3 extends over 15 amino acids. After removal of 7 bases from V and 5 bases from J, the junction contained 7 bases not matched to a gene. CDR3 sequence reads: CASTPSGGTTGELFF. Written as DNA, the CDR3 is TGTGCCAGCACCCCTAGCGGGGGTACTACCGGGGAGCTGTTTTTT.

The chain couples TRBV9 to TRBJ2-1; TRBD2 agrees at 8 bases. Germline loops: CDR1 SGDLS, CDR2 YYNGEE. V gave up 1 base and J gave up 7 bases; unmatched junction bases: 22. The CDR3 is 20 residues long. In DNA form, the CDR3 reads TGTGCCAGCAGCGTACCCCGGGGCCCATCCGGAAGCGGGGGAGGTAATGAGCAGTTCTTC. Protein product: CASSVPRGPSGSGGGNEQFF.

V and J are TRBV9 and TRBJ2-1; possible D gene TRBD2, 6 bases. V was shortened by 4 bases and J by 3 bases, with 14 bases between the two germline ends. This CDR3 is built from 15 residues. Germline V gives CDR1 SGDLS, CDR2 YYNGEE. The CDR3 reads CASSPRWGDYNEQFF. CDR3 sequence (DNA): TGTGCCAGCAGCCCCCGCTGGGGGGACTACAATGAGCAGTTCTTC.

CDR3 in amino acids: CASSREPYNSPLHF. The CDR3 region has the DNA TGTGCCAGCAGCCGGGAGCCTTATAATTCACCCCTCCACTTT. The V and J genes are TRBV5-4 and TRBJ1-6; D gene ambiguous. Germline CDR1 SGHNT, CDR2 YYREEE (reference sequence). This CDR3 comprises 14 residues. V was trimmed by 4 bases and J by 4 bases, leaving 9 bases between them.

V gene TRBV25-1 combines with J gene TRBJ1-5; no reliable D call. Germline lookup yields CDR1 MGHDK and CDR2 SYGVNS. Trimming took off 3 bases at V and 0 bases at J, with 6 bases between the two ends. The CDR3 extends over 14 amino acids. For the CDR3, the DNA is TGTGCCAGCAGTGATCTAGGTAGCAATCAGCCCCAGCATTTT. Encoded protein: CASSDLGSNQPQHF.

The V gene is TRBV14, the J gene TRBJ2-2; D may be TRBD1 (6 bases). The CDR3 spans 16 residues. Trimming removed 6 bases from V and 5 bases from J, with 19 bases in between. Germline V gene lookup returns CDR1 SGHDN and CDR2 FVKESK. CDR3 DNA: TGTGCCAGCAGTACGAGGTGGACAGTCTCAACCGGGGAGCTGTTTTTT. As protein: CASSTRWTVSTGELFF.

About this clonotype: A read error may account for a junction end that differs from germline. The chain employs TRBV6-1 and TRBJ2-5; D is perhaps TRBD1 (6 bases). From germline, CDR1 is MNHNS and CDR2 SASEGT. This CDR3 is built from 11 residues. CDR3 coding DNA: TGTGCCAGCAGTGAAAGGGACATGGATGACTTC. Protein product: CASSERDMDDF.

This chain uses TRBV27 with TRBJ2-6; D perhaps matches TRBD2 (6 bases). CDR1 is MNHEY and CDR2 is SMNVEV in the germline V gene (reference sequence). V was cut by 5 bases and J by 0 bases, with 8 bases left in between. The CDR3 length is 15 residues. In DNA form, the CDR3 reads TGTGCCAGCAGTCGGGACTTCTCTGGGGCCAACGTCCTGACTTTC. This gives the protein CASSRDFSGANVLTF.

The chain employs TRBV9 and TRBJ2-2; the D is unclear. The CDR3 has 15 amino acids. V gave up 5 bases and J gave up 0 bases, with 11 bases separating them. Germline V gene lookup returns CDR1 SGDLS and CDR2 YYNGEE. CDR3 nucleotide sequence: TGTGCCAGCAGTATGGGCGCTTCGAACACCGGGGAGCTGTTTTTT. Protein product: CASSMGASNTGELFF.

CDR3 residues: CAWSVIMGLAGADTQYF. CDR3 nucleotides: TGTGCCTGGAGTGTTATTATGGGACTAGCGGGGGCAGATACGCAGTATTTT. V and J are TRBV30 and TRBJ2-3; 14 nucleotides agree with TRBD2. The CDR3 runs to 17 residues. The germline CDR1 and CDR2 sequences are GTSNPN and SVGIG (reference sequence). The trim removed 0 bases at V and 4 bases at J, leaving 6 bases unmatched.

This chain uses TRBV20-1 with TRBJ2-7; TRBD1 matches at 11 bases. The CDR3 spans 13 residues. V was pared by 6 bases and J by 3 bases, with 4 bases of the junction left unmatched. Germline V gene data show CDR1 as DFQATT and CDR2 as SNEGSKA (reference sequence). CDR3 DNA sequence: TGCAGTGCCCCCGGGACAGGGGGCTACGAGCAGTACTTC. Protein: CSAPGTGGYEQYF.

As DNA, the CDR3 is TGTGCCAGCAGCCGTGTGGCGGGGGGCGATGAGCAGTTCTTC. It codes for CASSRVAGGDEQFF. The chain recombines TRBV3-1 with TRBJ2-1; 8 bases align to TRBD2. Germline assignment: CDR1 LGHDT and CDR2 YNNKEL (reference sequence). The CDR3 has 14 amino acids. Unmatched junction bases numbered 7, after V lost 4 bases and J lost 8 bases.

This clonotype was seen just once. The chain recombines TRBV20-1 with TRBJ2-1; 7 positions match TRBD2. The CDR3 consists of 13 residues. After removal of 7 bases from V and 5 bases from J, the junction contained 8 bases not matched to a gene. Germline lookup yields CDR1 DFQATT and CDR2 SNEGSKA (reference sequence). The DNA of the CDR3 is TGCAGTGGCGAGCGCGGGGGTAACAATGAGCAGTTCTTC. Encoded protein: CSGERGGNNEQFF.

This clonotype was recorded once. V gene TRBV9 combines with J gene TRBJ1-6; TRBD1 might be the D (6 bases). With 3 bases removed from V and 6 bases from J, the gap between germline ends came to 10 bases. The V gene's germline CDR1 is SGDLS and CDR2 YYNGEE. This CDR3 contains 14 residues. The DNA of the CDR3 is TGTGCCAGCAGCGGGACAGCTTCTAATTCACCCCTCCACTTT. Amino acids: CASSGTASNSPLHF. The full variable domain, in which reference TRBV9 and TRBJ1-6 provide the parts outside the CDR3, is DSGVTQTPKHLITATGQRVTLRCSPRSGDLSVYWYQQSLDQGLQFLIQYYNGEERAKGNILERFSAQQFPDLHSELNLSSLELGDSALYFCASSGTASNSPLHFGNGTRLTVT.

The chain combines TRBV15 with TRBJ2-7, with a possible D match to TRBD1 (6 bases). CDR3 length equals 14 residues. V was clipped by 2 bases and J by 2 bases, with 10 bases between them. Germline V gene data show CDR1 as LNHNV and CDR2 as YYDKDF (reference sequence). CDR3 region: CATSRPGQPYEQYF. The CDR3, as DNA: TGTGCCACCAGCAGACCAGGACAGCCCTACGAGCAGTACTTC.

The CDR3 region has the DNA TGCGCCAGCAGCTCAAAGGGGCCCGGGGGAGAGACCCAGTACTTC. This gives the protein CASSSKGPGGETQYF. This rearrangement joins TRBV5-1 to TRBJ2-5, with D perhaps matching TRBD2 (6 bases). The CDR3 contains 15 residues. CDR1 and CDR2 (germline): SGHRS, YFSETQ. Between the trimmed V and J ends, which lost 3 bases and 4 bases, there was a span of 16 bases.

The chain couples TRBV25-1 to TRBJ1-1; D ambiguous. CDR3 length: 14 amino acids. CDR1 and CDR2 from the germline V gene are MGHDK and SYGVNS. The V end was cut by 2 bases, the J end by 1 base, with 8 bases between. CDR3 residues: CASSERERNTEAFF. As DNA, the CDR3 is TGTGCCAGCAGTGAAAGAGAACGGAACACTGAAGCTTTCTTT.

The chain recombines TRBV27 with TRBJ2-7; D remains unclear. Between the trimmed V and J ends, which lost 6 bases and 1 base, there was a span of 13 bases. The CDR3 is made up of 14 amino acids. Germline lookup yields CDR1 MNHEY and CDR2 SMNVEV (reference sequence). The CDR3 loop reads CASSRVGPSYEQYF. CDR3 in DNA: TGTGCCAGCAGCAGAGTCGGACCTTCCTACGAGCAGTACTTC.

The genes are TRBV6-2 or TRBV6-3 and TRBJ2-1; D is uncertain. The CDR3 contains 16 residues. Trimming shortened V by 6 bases and J by 3 bases, and 18 bases separated the two germline ends. Germline CDR1 MNHEY, CDR2 SVGEGT. The CDR3 loop is CASRARRTLNYNEQFF. The CDR3 coding sequence is TGTGCCAGCAGGGCCCGACGGACCCTCAACTACAATGAGCAGTTCTTC.

V usage is TRBV7-2 and J usage is TRBJ2-3; 11 bases agree with TRBD2. After removal of 1 base from V and 1 base from J, the junction contained 7 bases not matched to a gene. This CDR3 has 18 amino acids. Germline V CDR1 and CDR2: SGHTA, FQGNSA. DNA of the CDR3: TGTGCCAGCAGCTTAGATGTAGCGGGGGGGCCTGGCACAGATACGCAGTATTTT. Its protein product is CASSLDVAGGPGTDTQYF.

The V gene is TRBV6-1, the J gene TRBJ1-2, with TRBD1 matching 8 bases. Germline-derived CDR1 and CDR2 are MNHNS and SASEGT. J was trimmed by 6 bases and V by 2 bases; bases with no gene match: 2. The CDR3 covers 13 residues. CDR3 residues: CASSEPGGHGYTF. CDR3 sequence (DNA): TGTGCCAGCAGTGAACCAGGGGGCCATGGCTACACCTTC.

The chain has TRBV7-6 and TRBJ1-6; weak D call: TRBD1 (5 bases). CDR1 SGHVS and CDR2 FNYEAQ come from the germline V gene. Trimming took 5 bases from V and 10 from J, leaving 12 bases between them. CDR3 length: 13 amino acids. Here the CDR3 reads CASSLSTESPLHF. CDR3 sequence (DNA): TGTGCCAGCAGCCTTTCGACAGAATCACCCCTCCACTTT.

The chain joins TRBV7-9 to TRBJ2-6; no definite D call. Trimming took 2 bases from V and 0 from J, leaving 11 bases between them. Germline lookup yields CDR1 SEHNR and CDR2 FQNEAQ (reference sequence). The CDR3 runs to 17 residues. The CDR3 reads CASSLKDGSSGANVLTF. The CDR3 DNA sequence: TGTGCCAGCAGCTTAAAAGACGGAAGCTCTGGGGCCAACGTCCTGACTTTC.